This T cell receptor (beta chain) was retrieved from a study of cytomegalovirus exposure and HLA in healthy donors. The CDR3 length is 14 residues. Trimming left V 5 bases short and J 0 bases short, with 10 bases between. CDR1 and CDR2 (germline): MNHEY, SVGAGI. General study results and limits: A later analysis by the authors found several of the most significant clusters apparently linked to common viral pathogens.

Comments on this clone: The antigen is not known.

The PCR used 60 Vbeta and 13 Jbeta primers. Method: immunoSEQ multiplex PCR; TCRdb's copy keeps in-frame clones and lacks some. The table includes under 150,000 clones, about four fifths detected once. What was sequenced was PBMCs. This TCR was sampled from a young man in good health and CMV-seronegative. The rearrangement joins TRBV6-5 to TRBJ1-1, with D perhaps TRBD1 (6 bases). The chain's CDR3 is CASSTQGMNTEAFF. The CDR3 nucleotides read TGTGCCAGCAGTACCCAGGGGATGAACACTGAAGCTTTCTTT.